This T cell receptor beta chain came from a study of cytomegalovirus exposure and HLA in healthy donors. As for the study in general: Approximately 77 million unique TCRs from HLA-typed donors were held in an early release of data. Regarding the study as a whole: Many donors carried some public TCRs, although rarity characterized most TCR sequences. Sequencing depth roughly uniform across donors was assumed in presence/absence analyses.

Germline lookup yields CDR1 SGHTA and CDR2 FQGNSA. This CDR3 comprises 11 residues. Donors counted as nominally healthy when sampled, yet unrecorded immune exposures were likely. The PCR contained 60 Vbeta and 13 Jbeta primers. Assay: immunoSEQ multiplex PCR; the TCRdb copy retains only in-frame clones and omits some. The sample lists around 110,000 clones, about four fifths seen once, with about 4.5% in the top ten. As to this clone: Its matching antigen is unknown.

This sequence was found in a man in his thirties or forties in good health and CMV-seropositive. The sample taken for sequencing was PBMCs. This chain connects TRBV7-2 to TRBJ2-5; D is unresolved. The DNA end is more similar to TRBJ2-7, so the J call may be wrong. In DNA form, the CDR3 reads TGTGCCAGCAGTTTATCCCCCGAGCAGTACTTC. Amino acids: CASSLSPEQYF.